The 4 T cell receptor beta chains below come from one sample, sequenced in a study of beta chain features in type 1 diabetes. Whole-study findings and limits: Shortening that was moderate but significant affected the TCRB CDR3s of Type 1 diabetes patients in all four CD4+ subsets.

What was sequenced were expressed TCRB transcripts, since all of the isolated RNA had been reverse transcribed. Sequencing was performed with immunoSEQ multiplex PCR; in TCRdb, only in-frame clones are kept and a portion is missing. Of some 660,000 clones in the sample, over 11% are singletons; the top ten hold 0.03% to 0.04%. These receptors have no known antigen. Sequenced: naive CD4+ T cells from blood. The receptors come from a man between 18 and 29 years old with type 1 diabetes.

The chain is built from TRBV5-4 and TRBJ1-1; a weak D match, TRBD1 (5 bases). The CDR3 spans 16 residues. CDR1 is SGHNT, CDR2 YYREEE, per germline (reference sequence). V lost 0 bases to trimming and J lost 0 bases, with 12 bases between them. The CDR3 bases are TGTGCCAGCAGCTTGGCAAGGGGCCTAATGAACACTGAAGCTTTCTTT. This encodes CASSLARGLMNTEAFF.

This clone was found a few times. The chain couples TRBV13 to TRBJ1-2, with D perhaps matching TRBD1 (5 bases). Trimming left V 5 bases short and J 3 bases short, with 22 bases between. Germline-derived CDR1 and CDR2 are PRHDT and FYEKMQ (reference sequence). The CDR3 contains 17 residues. The CDR3 coding sequence is TGTGCCAGCAGCCCCACCACGGTGTGGGGCTGGGACTATGGCTACACCTTC. Translation gives CASSPTTVWGWDYGYTF.

The table lists this clone with a few counts. Other DNA variants within this sample encode the same CDR3. The chain couples TRBV18 to TRBJ2-5; possible D gene TRBD2, 5 bases. The CDR3 totals 13 residues. Deletions cut 1 base from V and 5 bases from J, with 8 bases between. Germline CDR1 and CDR2: KGHSH and LQKENI. The CDR3 loop reads CASSPRGGETQYF. The CDR3 nucleotides are TGTGCCAGCTCACCACGAGGAGGCGAGACCCAGTACTTC. Looking up the rest from reference TRBV18 and TRBJ2-5 gives the full variable domain: NAGVMQNPRHLVRRRGQEARLRCSPMKGHSHVYWYRQLPEEGLKFMVYLQKENIIDESGMPKERFSAEFPKEGPSILRIQQVVRGDSAAYFCASSPRGGETQYFGPGTRLLVL.

This clone was detected only a few times. The rearrangement links TRBV4-1 to TRBJ2-7, with D uncertain. This CDR3 comprises 12 residues. Germline V lookup: CDR1 MGHRA, CDR2 YSYEKL. Trimming stripped 2 bases from V and 7 bases from J, with 9 bases between. The CDR3 region has the DNA TGCGCCAGCAGCCAAACCGTCAGAGAGCAGTACTTC. Translated: CASSQTVREQYF.